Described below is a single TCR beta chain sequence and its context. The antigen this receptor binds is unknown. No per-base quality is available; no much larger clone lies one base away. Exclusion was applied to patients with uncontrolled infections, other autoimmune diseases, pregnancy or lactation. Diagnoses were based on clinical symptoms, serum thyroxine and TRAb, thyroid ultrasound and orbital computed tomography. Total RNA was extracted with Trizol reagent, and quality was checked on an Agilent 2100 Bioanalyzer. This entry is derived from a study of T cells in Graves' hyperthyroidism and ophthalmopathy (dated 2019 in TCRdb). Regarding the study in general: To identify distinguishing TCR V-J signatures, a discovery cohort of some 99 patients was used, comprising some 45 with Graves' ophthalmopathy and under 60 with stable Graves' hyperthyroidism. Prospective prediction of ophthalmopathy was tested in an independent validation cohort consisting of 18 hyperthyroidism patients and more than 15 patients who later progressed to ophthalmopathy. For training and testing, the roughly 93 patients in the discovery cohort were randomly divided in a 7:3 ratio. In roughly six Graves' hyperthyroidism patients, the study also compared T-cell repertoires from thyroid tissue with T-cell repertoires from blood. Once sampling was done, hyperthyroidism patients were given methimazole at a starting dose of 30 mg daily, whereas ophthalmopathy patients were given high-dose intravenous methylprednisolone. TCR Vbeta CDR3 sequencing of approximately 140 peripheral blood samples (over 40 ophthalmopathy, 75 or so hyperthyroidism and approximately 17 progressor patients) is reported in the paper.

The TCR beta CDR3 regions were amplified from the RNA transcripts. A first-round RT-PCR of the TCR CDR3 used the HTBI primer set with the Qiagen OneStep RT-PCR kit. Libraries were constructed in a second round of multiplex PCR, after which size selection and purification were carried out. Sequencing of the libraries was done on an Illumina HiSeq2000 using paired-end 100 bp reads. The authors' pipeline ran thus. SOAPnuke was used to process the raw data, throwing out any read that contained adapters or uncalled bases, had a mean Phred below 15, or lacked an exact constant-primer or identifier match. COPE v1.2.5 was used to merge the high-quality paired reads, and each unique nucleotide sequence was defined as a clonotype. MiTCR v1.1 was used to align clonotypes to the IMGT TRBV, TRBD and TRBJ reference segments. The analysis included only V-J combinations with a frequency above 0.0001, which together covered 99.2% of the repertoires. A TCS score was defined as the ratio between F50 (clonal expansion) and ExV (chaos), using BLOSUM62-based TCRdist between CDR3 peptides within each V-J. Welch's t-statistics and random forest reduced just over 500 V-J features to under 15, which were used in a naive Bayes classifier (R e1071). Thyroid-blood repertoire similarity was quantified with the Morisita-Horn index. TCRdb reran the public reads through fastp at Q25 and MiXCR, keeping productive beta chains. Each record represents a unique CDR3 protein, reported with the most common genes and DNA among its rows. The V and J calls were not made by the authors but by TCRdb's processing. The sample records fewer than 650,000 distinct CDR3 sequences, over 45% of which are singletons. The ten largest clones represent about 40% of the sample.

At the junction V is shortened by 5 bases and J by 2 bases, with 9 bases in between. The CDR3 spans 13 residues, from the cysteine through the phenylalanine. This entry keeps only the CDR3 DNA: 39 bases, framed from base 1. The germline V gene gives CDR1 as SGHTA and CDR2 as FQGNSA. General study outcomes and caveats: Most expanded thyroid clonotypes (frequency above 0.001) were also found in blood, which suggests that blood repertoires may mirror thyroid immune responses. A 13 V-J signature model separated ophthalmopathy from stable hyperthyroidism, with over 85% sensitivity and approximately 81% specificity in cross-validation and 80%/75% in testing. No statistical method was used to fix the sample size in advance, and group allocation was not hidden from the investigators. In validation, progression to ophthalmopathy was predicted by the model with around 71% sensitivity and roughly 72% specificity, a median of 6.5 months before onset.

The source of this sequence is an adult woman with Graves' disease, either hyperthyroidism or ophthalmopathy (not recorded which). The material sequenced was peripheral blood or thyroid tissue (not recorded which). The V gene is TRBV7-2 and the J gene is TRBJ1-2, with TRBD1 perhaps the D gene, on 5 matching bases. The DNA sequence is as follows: TGTGCCAGCAGCACGGACACCAACTATGGCTACACCTTC. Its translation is CASSTDTNYGYTF. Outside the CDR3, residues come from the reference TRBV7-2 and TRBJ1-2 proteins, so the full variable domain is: GAGVSQSPSNKVTEKGKDVELRCDPISGHTALYWYRQSLGQGLEFLIYFQGNSAPDKSGLPSDRFSAERTGGSVSTLTIQRTQQEDSAVYLCASSTDTNYGYTFGSGTRLTVV.